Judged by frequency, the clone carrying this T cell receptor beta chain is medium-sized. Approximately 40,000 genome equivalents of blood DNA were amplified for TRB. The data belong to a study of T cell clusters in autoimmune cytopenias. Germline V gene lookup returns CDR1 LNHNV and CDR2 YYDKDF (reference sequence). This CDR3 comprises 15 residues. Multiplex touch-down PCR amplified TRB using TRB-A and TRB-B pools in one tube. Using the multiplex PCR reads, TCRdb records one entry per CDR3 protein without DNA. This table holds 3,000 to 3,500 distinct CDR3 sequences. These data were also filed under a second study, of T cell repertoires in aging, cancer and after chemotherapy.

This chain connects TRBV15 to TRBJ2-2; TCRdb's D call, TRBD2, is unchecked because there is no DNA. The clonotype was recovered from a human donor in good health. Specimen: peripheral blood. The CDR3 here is CATSRTREGAGELFF.